The 28 T cell receptor beta chains below come from one sample, sequenced in a study of blood T cell repertoires in COVID-19. Sequenced by immunoSEQ multiplex PCR; TCRdb stores in-frame clones only, minus some. The sample consists of roughly 90,000 clones, under 85% of them appearing once. Source material: peripheral blood. The receptors shown here come from a human donor in a cohort sampled during active COVID-19.

The chain uses TRBV3-1 (or the pseudogene TRBV3-2) and TRBJ2-5; no reliable D call. The CDR3 covers 14 residues. Germline loops: CDR1 LGHDT, CDR2 YNNKEL (reference sequence). V was cut by 1 base and J by 4 bases, with 10 bases left in between. The CDR3 loop reads CASSQGAVIETQYF. The CDR3 DNA is TGTGCCAGCAGCCAAGGGGCTGTGATAGAGACCCAGTACTTC.

The chain employs TRBV7-9 and TRBJ1-5, with D uncertain. Trimming left V 0 bases short and J 2 bases short, with 5 bases between. The CDR3 loop spans 14 amino acids. Germline CDR1 SEHNR, CDR2 FQNEAQ (reference sequence). The CDR3 reads CASSLASGNQPQHF. CDR3 nucleotide sequence: TGTGCCAGCAGCTTAGCATCGGGCAATCAGCCCCAGCATTTT.

The J gene is TRBJ2-3, the V gene TRBV25-1, with 7 bases identical to TRBD1. This CDR3 has 14 residues. The germline V gene has CDR1 MGHDK and CDR2 SYGVNS. Trimming cost V 3 bases and J 0 bases; bases outside gene matches: 0. The CDR3 region has the DNA TGTGCCAGCAGTGAGACAGGGAGCACAGATACGCAGTATTTT. This sequence encodes CASSETGSTDTQYF.

The chain recombines TRBV29-1 with TRBJ1-5; D is unresolved. V was pared by 0 bases and J by 6 bases, with 6 bases between. This CDR3 spans 12 amino acids. CDR1 is SQVTM and CDR2 is ANQGSEA in the germline V gene. The chain's CDR3 is CSVEDLGQPQHF. CDR3 bases: TGCAGCGTTGAAGATCTCGGTCAGCCCCAGCATTTT. Variable domain in full (rest from reference TRBV29-1 and TRBJ1-5): SAVISQKPSRDICQRGTSLTIQCQVDSQVTMMFWYRQQPGQSLTLIATANQGSEATYESGFVIDKFPISRPNLTFSTLTVSNMSPEDSSIYLCSVEDLGQPQHFGDGTRLSIL.

This clone showed up just a few times. In DNA form, the CDR3 reads TGCGCCAGCAGCCAAGGGATAGCGGGGGCCCTTAGCACAGATACGCAGTATTTT. This translates into CASSQGIAGALSTDTQYF. This chain connects TRBV4-3 to TRBJ2-3, with 9 positions matching TRBD2. The length of the CDR3 is 18 residues. Per the germline V gene, CDR1 is LGHNA and CDR2 is YSLEER. J gave up 0 bases and V 1 base, and 8 bases lay outside the gene matches.

The V and J genes are TRBV7-2 and TRBJ2-3; 14 nucleotides match TRBD2. The V segment lost 6 bases and the J segment 6 bases; nucleotides outside the gene matches: 8. In germline, CDR1 is SGHTA, CDR2 FQGNSA. The CDR3 sequence is 16 residues long. CDR3: CASSSTSGGALDTQYF. CDR3 nucleotide sequence: TGTGCCAGCAGTTCGACTAGCGGGGGGGCCTTGGATACGCAGTATTTT.

V gene TRBV5-1 combines with J gene TRBJ1-1; 10 positions match TRBD1. This CDR3 has 16 residues. J gave up 1 base and V 1 base, and 4 bases lay outside the gene matches. Germline loops: CDR1 SGHRS, CDR2 YFSETQ. DNA for the CDR3: TGCGCCAGCAGCTTGAGGACAGGGGGTGGGAACACTGAAGCTTTCTTT. Its protein product is CASSLRTGGGNTEAFF.

The chain couples TRBV28 to TRBJ2-2; 8 positions agree with TRBD1. The length of the CDR3 is 17 residues. Trimming cost V 1 base and J 4 bases; bases outside gene matches: 8. Germline assignment: CDR1 MDHEN and CDR2 SYDVKM. The CDR3 DNA sequence: TGTGCCAGCAGTTTATTGGGGACAGGAGCTTCCACCGGGGAGCTGTTTTTT. It is translated as CASSLLGTGASTGELFF.

This sequence joins TRBV30 and TRBJ2-1; 8 nucleotides line up with TRBD2. Trimming cost V 0 bases and J 3 bases; bases outside gene matches: 10. The CDR3 covers 17 residues. Germline V gene data show CDR1 as GTSNPN and CDR2 as SVGIG (reference sequence). The CDR3 loop is CAWSVWPWSGGYNEQFF. DNA for the CDR3: TGTGCCTGGAGTGTATGGCCTTGGAGCGGGGGCTACAATGAGCAGTTCTTC. Combining the CDR3 with reference TRBV30 and TRBJ2-1 gives the whole variable domain SQTIHQWPATLVQPVGSPLSLECTVEGTSNPNLYWYRQAAGRGLQLLFYSVGIGQISSEVPQNLSASRPQDRQFILSSKKLLLSDSGFYLCAWSVWPWSGGYNEQFFGPGTRLTVL.

V is TRBV7-9 and J is TRBJ1-1; possibly TRBD1 for D (5 bases). CDR1 is SEHNR and CDR2 is FQNEAQ in the germline V gene (reference sequence). The CDR3 length is 14 residues. V lost 5 bases and J 1 base, leaving 11 bases between the germline ends. The CDR3 reads CASSPTTANTEAFF. CDR3 sequence (DNA): TGTGCCAGCAGCCCGACGACAGCGAACACTGAAGCTTTCTTT.

This sequence joins TRBV5-1 and TRBJ2-2; TRBD2 agrees at 12 bases. The CDR3 loop spans 15 amino acids. Germline V gene data show CDR1 as SGHRS and CDR2 as YFSETQ. Trimming removed 5 bases from V and 9 bases from J; junction bases left unmatched: 8. The CDR3 is CASSATSGGSRELFF. As DNA, the CDR3 is TGCGCCAGCAGTGCGACTAGCGGGGGTTCTCGGGAGCTGTTTTTT. The variable domain in full, with the rest retrieved from reference TRBV5-1 and TRBJ2-2, is KAGVTQTPRYLIKTRGQQVTLSCSPISGHRSVSWYQQTPGQGLQFLFEYFSETQRNKGNFPGRFSGRQFSNSRSEMNVSTLELGDSALYLCASSATSGGSRELFFGEGSRLTVL.

The chain links TRBV7-3 to TRBJ1-1; D remains unclear. Germline lookup yields CDR1 SGHTA and CDR2 FQGTGA. This CDR3 comprises 14 residues. Trimming stripped 4 bases from V and 4 bases from J, with 13 bases between. The DNA for the CDR3 is TGTGCCAGCAGCTGGTCTCCCGGCGGCACTGAAGCTTTCTTT. Amino acid sequence: CASSWSPGGTEAFF.

This clone has a single count. This CDR3 is also generated by other DNA sequences in the sample. V and J are TRBV27 and TRBJ2-7; no clear D. The ends were cut back, 6 bases at V and 0 bases at J, with 3 bases in the middle. Germline CDR1 and CDR2: MNHEY and SMNVEV (reference sequence). The CDR3 spans 11 residues. The CDR3 coding sequence is TGTGCCAGCAGCAGCTCCTACGAGCAGTACTTC. It specifies CASSSSYEQYF.

The chain combines TRBV5-1 with TRBJ2-2; D ambiguous. The CDR3 contains 18 residues. Germline V lookup: CDR1 SGHRS, CDR2 YFSETQ. Deletions cut 0 bases from V and 5 bases from J, with 20 bases between. CDR3 nucleotides: TGCGCCAGCAGCTTGGCCGCTTTGTCCACGGCCAGGACCGGGGAGCTGTTTTTT. It yields the protein CASSLAALSTARTGELFF.

The chain couples TRBV28 to TRBJ2-5; 8 bases align to TRBD2. V shed 3 bases, J shed 4 bases, and the junction held 4 bases outside the gene matches. Germline assignment: CDR1 MDHEN and CDR2 SYDVKM. The CDR3 is 14 amino acids. In DNA form, the CDR3 reads TGTGCCAGCAGTTTGGCGGGGGGCGGAGAGACCCAGTACTTC. Amino acids: CASSLAGGGETQYF.

This rearrangement joins TRBV12-3 or TRBV12-4 to TRBJ2-7; D might be TRBD1 (5 bases). The CDR3 consists of 13 residues. With 7 bases removed from V and 7 bases from J, the gap between germline ends came to 17 bases. CDR3 DNA: TGTGCCAGCACCCAACGACCCTCAGGGGAGCAGTACTTC. As protein: CASTQRPSGEQYF.

This sequence joins TRBV5-4 and TRBJ1-4; D is unclear. The length of the CDR3 is 13 residues. Germline V lookup: CDR1 SGHNT, CDR2 YYREEE (reference sequence). The V end lost 1 base, the J end lost 5 bases, and 6 bases lay between the germline ends. This CDR3 reads CASSLSVNEKLFF. The DNA for the CDR3 is TGTGCCAGCAGCTTGAGCGTCAATGAAAAACTGTTTTTT.

This chain uses TRBV7-2 with TRBJ2-5; 11 bases line up with TRBD2. V was pared by 3 bases and J by 2 bases, with 8 bases of the junction left unmatched. This CDR3 is 17 amino acids long. Germline V gene data show CDR1 as SGHTA and CDR2 as FQGNSA. CDR3 region: CASSFRLAGISQETQYF. The CDR3 DNA sequence: TGTGCCAGCAGCTTCCGACTAGCGGGGATTAGTCAAGAGACCCAGTACTTC.

This chain links TRBV7-2 with TRBJ2-7; D remains unclear. CDR3 size: 14 residues. CDR1 SGHTA and CDR2 FQGNSA come from the germline V gene. With 2 bases removed from V and 0 bases from J, the gap between germline ends came to 8 bases. CDR3 in DNA: TGTGCCAGCAGCTTAAGTTCCAGCTCCTACGAGCAGTACTTC. Amino acid sequence: CASSLSSSSYEQYF.

The chain has TRBV29-1 and TRBJ1-4; D gene ambiguous. The CDR3 contains 14 residues. CDR1 is SQVTM, CDR2 ANQGSEA, per germline. V was clipped by 5 bases and J by 2 bases, with 12 bases between them. The CDR3 region is CSVSASGTNEKLFF. The CDR3 DNA reads as TGCAGCGTTTCAGCGAGCGGCACTAATGAAAAACTGTTTTTT.

The gene calls are TRBV24-1 and TRBJ1-3; TRBD1 might be the D (6 bases). From germline, CDR1 is KGHDR and CDR2 SFDVKD. V dropped 4 bases and J dropped 2 bases, with 8 bases sitting between them. The CDR3 has 14 amino acids. The CDR3: CATSDNRAGNTIYF. The DNA of the CDR3 is TGTGCCACCAGTGACAACAGGGCTGGAAACACCATATATTTT.

The chain uses TRBV4-1 and TRBJ2-2, with TRBD1 matching 9 bases. The CDR3 sequence is 15 residues long. V was clipped by 6 bases and J by 7 bases; unmatched bases: 9. CDR1 is MGHRA and CDR2 is YSYEKL in the germline V gene. The CDR3 is CASSPGTGLRGELFF. CDR3 nucleotide sequence: TGCGCCAGCAGTCCCGGGACAGGGCTTCGCGGGGAGCTGTTTTTT.

The genes are TRBV7-3 and TRBJ1-1; D possibly corresponds to TRBD1 (6 bases). Between the trimmed V and J ends, which lost 1 base and 2 bases, there was a span of 14 bases. The CDR3 extends over 16 amino acids. Germline lookup yields CDR1 SGHTA and CDR2 FQGTGA. The CDR3 DNA is TGTGCCAGCAGCTTAATGGCGGCAGGGGTCAACACTGAAGCTTTCTTT. This codes for CASSLMAAGVNTEAFF.

The chain is built from TRBV6-5 and TRBJ1-2; D gene uncertain. Germline lookup yields CDR1 MNHEY and CDR2 SVGAGI. This CDR3 spans 14 amino acids. Trimming removed 0 bases from V and 2 bases from J, with 7 bases in between. The CDR3 loop is CASSYSTGNYGYTF. In nucleotides, the CDR3 is TGTGCCAGCAGTTACTCGACGGGAAACTATGGCTACACCTTC.

A remark on this clone: One junction end does not reproduce the germline sequence, and a read error may be involved. V and J are TRBV7-7 and TRBJ2-1; TRBD2 matches 10 bases. CDR1 and CDR2 from the germline V gene are SSHAT and FNYEAQ (reference sequence). The length of the CDR3 is 16 residues. CDR3 in amino acids: CASSLALLAGEGEQFF. As DNA, the CDR3 is TGTGCTAGCAGCTTAGCGCTCCTAGCGGGGGAGGGTGAGCAGTTCTTC.

The genes are TRBV11-2 and TRBJ2-5, with 11 bases that match TRBD2. Per germline, CDR1 SGHAT and CDR2 FQNNGV. There are 15 residues in the CDR3. After removal of 5 bases from V and 7 bases from J, the junction contained 9 bases not matched to a gene. CDR3 sequence: CASSEKLAGEGTQYF. The CDR3 bases are TGTGCCAGCAGCGAGAAACTAGCGGGAGAAGGGACCCAGTACTTC.

The chain joins TRBV6-6 to TRBJ1-2; 8 bases are a match to TRBD1. V shed 5 bases, J shed 4 bases, and the junction held 18 bases outside the gene matches. The germline V gene encodes CDR1 MNHNY and CDR2 SVGAGI (reference sequence). This CDR3 has 18 residues. The CDR3 DNA is TGTGCCAGCAGTCGCCTCCGCTCCGGGACAGGTGATATCTATGGCTACACCTTC. Its protein product is CASSRLRSGTGDIYGYTF.

The chain links TRBV27 to TRBJ2-7; 7 bases line up with TRBD2. Unmatched junction bases numbered 10, after V lost 2 bases and J lost 3 bases. Germline-derived CDR1 and CDR2 are MNHEY and SMNVEV (reference sequence). The CDR3 sequence is 16 residues long. In DNA, the CDR3 is TGTGCCAGCAGTTTAAATCCGGCCGGGGGGAGCTACGAGCAGTACTTC. This translates into CASSLNPAGGSYEQYF.